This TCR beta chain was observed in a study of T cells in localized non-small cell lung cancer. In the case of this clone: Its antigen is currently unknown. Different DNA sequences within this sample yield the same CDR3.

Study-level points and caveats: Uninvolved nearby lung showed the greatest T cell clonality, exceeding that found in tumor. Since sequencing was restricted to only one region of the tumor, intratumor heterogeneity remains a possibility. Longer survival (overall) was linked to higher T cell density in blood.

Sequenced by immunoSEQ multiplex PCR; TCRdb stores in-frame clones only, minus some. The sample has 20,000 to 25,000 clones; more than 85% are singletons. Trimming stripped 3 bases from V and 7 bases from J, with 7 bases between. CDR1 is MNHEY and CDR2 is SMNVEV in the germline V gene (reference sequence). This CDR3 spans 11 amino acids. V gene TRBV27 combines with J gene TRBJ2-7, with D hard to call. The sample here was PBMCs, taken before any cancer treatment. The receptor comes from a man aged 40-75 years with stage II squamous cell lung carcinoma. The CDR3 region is CASSLGHEQYF. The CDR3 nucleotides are TGTGCCAGCAGTTTGGGTCATGAGCAGTACTTC.